The rows below give T cell receptor beta chains drawn from one sample of a study of response to subunit inactivated influenza vaccine. From the RT-PCR reads, TCRdb called clonotypes with MiXCR, one entry per CDR3 protein. The profile shows approximately 530,000 distinct CDR3 sequences, under 8.5% of them singletons. The input for sequencing was PBMCs from blood, taken around 25 months after vaccination. The receptor set was obtained from a man in his fifties or sixties who received an inactivated influenza vaccine. CDR3s include the opening cysteine and the closing phenylalanine or tryptophan. A D gene is named only where the DNA matches it firmly. Only some rows state a clone size, as once, few, many or a class for expanded clones.

J	V	D	size	DNA	CDR3
TRBJ2-7	TRBV7-2	NA	NA	TGTGCCAGCAGCTTAAGTTCCCCCTTAGGTGGGTACGAGCAGTACTTC	CASSLSSPLGGYEQYF
TRBJ2-2	TRBV3-1	NA	few	TGTGCCAGCAGGCCCGGGTCCACCGGGGAGCTGTTTTTT	CASRPGSTGELFF
TRBJ1-4	TRBV20-1	NA	few	TGCAGTGCTATGCCGGGACAAAAAAATGAAAAACTGTTTTTT	CSAMPGQKNEKLFF
TRBJ1-1	TRBV5-1	NA	many	TGCGCCAGCAGCTTGCTCGGACGGACGAACACTGAAGCTTTCTTT	CASSLLGRTNTEAFF
TRBJ1-1	TRBV5-1	NA	few	TGCGCCAGCAGCTCGATGCGGGGGGGAGGATTGAACACTGAAGCTTTCTTT	CASSSMRGGGLNTEAFF
TRBJ2-3	TRBV2	NA	NA	TGTGCCAGCAGTGTGTTGGACCCGAGCACAGATACGCAGTATTTT	CASSVLDPSTDTQYF
TRBJ1-5	TRBV12-3/TRBV12-4	NA	NA	TGTGCCAGCAACTTGAGGGGCAATCAGCCCCAGCATTTT	CASNLRGNQPQHF
TRBJ1-1	TRBV5-1	NA	many	TGCGCCAGCGCCGTCGGTGGGAGCACTGAAGCTTTCTTT	CASAVGGSTEAFF
TRBJ2-3	TRBV24-1	TRBD1	few	TGTGCCACCAGTGATCCAGGGGGCGCAATGGATACGCAGTATTTT	CATSDPGGAMDTQYF
TRBJ2-5	TRBV5-6	TRBD1	few	TGTGCCAGCAGCATATACAGGGGGCCAGAGACCCAGTACTTC	CASSIYRGPETQYF
TRBJ1-2	TRBV15	TRBD1	once	TGTGCCACCAGAGACGGGACAGGAATCTATGGCTACACCTTC	CATRDGTGIYGYTF
TRBJ2-6	TRBV5-1	NA	few	TGCGCCAGCAGCCCAATAGAGTCTGGGGCCAACGTCCTGACTTTC	CASSPIESGANVLTF
TRBJ1-1	TRBV20-1	NA	NA	TGCTGTGCTAGAGATTCCCGGCCAGGGATGAACACTGAAGCTTTCTTT	CCARDSRPGMNTEAFF
TRBJ2-2	TRBV21-1	NA	NA	TGTGCCAGCAGCAACTACGGGGAGCTGTTTTTT	CASSNYGELFF
TRBJ2-4	TRBV7-2	NA	NA	TGTGCCAGCAGCCTTGGTGTAGACATTCAGTACTTC	CASSLGVDIQYF
TRBJ2-7	TRBV29-1	TRBD2	few	TGCAGCGTTAGGCTACTAGCGGGAGCCGAGCAGTACTTC	CSVRLLAGAEQYF
TRBJ1-1	TRBV5-6	NA	few	TGTGCCAGCAGCCCCCTAGGGGTGAACACTGAAGCTTTCTTT	CASSPLGVNTEAFF
TRBJ2-1	TRBV5-1	TRBD2	NA	TGCGCCAGCACCGGGACACTAGCGGGGGACTACAATGAGCAGTTCTTC	CASTGTLAGDYNEQFF
TRBJ1-2	TRBV9	NA	few	TGTGCCAGCAGCGTAGCCACAAGGGAAAGGGATGGCTACACCTTC	CASSVATRERDGYTF
TRBJ2-1	TRBV29-1	TRBD1	NA	TGCAGCGTTCGCGGAGCACAGGGGGGCAATGAGCAGTTCTTC	CSVRGAQGGNEQFF
TRBJ2-1	TRBV5-1	TRBD2	many	TGCGCCAGCAGCTTGGAGGCTAGCGGGAGTGTATACAATGAGCAGTTCTTC	CASSLEASGSVYNEQFF
TRBJ2-5	TRBV3-1	TRBD2	many	TGTGCCAGCAGCCCTGGACTAGCGGGGAGTGAGTACTTC	CASSPGLAGSEYF
TRBJ2-2	TRBV25-1	TRBD2	few	TGTGCCAGCAGTGCGGGACTAGCGGGAGTTCTAGGGGCCACCGGGGAGCTGTTTTTT	CASSAGLAGVLGATGELFF
TRBJ2-7	TRBV15	TRBD2	many	TGTGCCACCAGCAGAGGGGGGGGATCTAACTACGAGCAGTACTTC	CATSRGGGSNYEQYF
TRBJ2-7	TRBV28	NA	many	TGTGCCAGCAGTGCAATCTACAGGACGGGGTCCTACGAGCAGTACTTC	CASSAIYRTGSYEQYF
TRBJ2-1	TRBV20-1	TRBD2	few	TGCAGTGCGAGGCGGGGGAGAGACAATGAGCAGTTCTTC	CSARRGRDNEQFF
TRBJ2-2	TRBV4-3	NA	NA	TGCGCCAGCAGCCAAGATAGGGCAGTTCCCGGGGAGCTGTTTTTT	CASSQDRAVPGELFF
TRBJ2-2	TRBV4-2	TRBD1	few	TGTGCCAGCAGCCATTCCGGGACAGGGACCGGGGAGCTGTTTTTT	CASSHSGTGTGELFF
TRBJ1-2	TRBV10-3	NA	many	TGTGCCATCAGTGGAATGTTGCTAGGGGCTAACTATGGCTACACCTTC	CAISGMLLGANYGYTF
TRBJ2-5	TRBV12-3/TRBV12-4	TRBD2	few	TGTGCCAGCAGACCTGGGACTAGCGGTCAAGAGACCCAGTACTTC	CASRPGTSGQETQYF
TRBJ1-6	TRBV7-2	NA	many	TGTGCCAGCAGCTTAGAGGCAGGGCGGAATTCACCCCTCCACTTT	CASSLEAGRNSPLHF
TRBJ2-2	TRBV20-1	NA	few	TGCAGTGCTAGAGTGCAGGGACGGACCGGGGAGCTGTTTTTT	CSARVQGRTGELFF
TRBJ1-5	TRBV30	NA	few	TGTGCCTGGGACCAGGGGAGTCAGCCCCAGCATTTT	CAWDQGSQPQHF
TRBJ2-1	TRBV3-1	TRBD2	many	TGTGCCAGCAGCGTCGGACTAGCGGGGGGCCATGAGCAGTTCTTC	CASSVGLAGGHEQFF
TRBJ2-4	TRBV20-1	TRBD1	few	TGCAGTGCAAGCGACAGGGTAGCCAAAAACATTCAGTACTTC	CSASDRVAKNIQYF
TRBJ2-7	TRBV5-1	NA	few	TGCGCCAGCAGCACCCGGGACGTTTCATATTCCTACGAGCAGTACTTC	CASSTRDVSYSYEQYF